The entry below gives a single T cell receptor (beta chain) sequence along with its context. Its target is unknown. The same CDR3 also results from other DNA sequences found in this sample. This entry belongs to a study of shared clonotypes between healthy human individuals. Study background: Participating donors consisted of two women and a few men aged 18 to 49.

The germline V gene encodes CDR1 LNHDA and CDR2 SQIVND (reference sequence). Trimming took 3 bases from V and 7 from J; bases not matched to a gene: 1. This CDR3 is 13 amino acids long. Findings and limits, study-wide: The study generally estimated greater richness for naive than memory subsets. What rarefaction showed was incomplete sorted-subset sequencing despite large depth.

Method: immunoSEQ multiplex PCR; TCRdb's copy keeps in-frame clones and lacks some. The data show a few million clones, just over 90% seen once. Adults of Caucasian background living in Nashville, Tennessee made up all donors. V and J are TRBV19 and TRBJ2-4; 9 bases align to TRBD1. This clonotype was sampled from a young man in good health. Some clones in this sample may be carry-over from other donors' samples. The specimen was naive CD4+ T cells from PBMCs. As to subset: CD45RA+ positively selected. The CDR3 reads CASSIDRGNIQYF. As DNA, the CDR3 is TGTGCCAGTAGTATCGACAGGGGGAACATTCAGTACTTC.